This TCR beta chain was observed in a study of regulatory T cells in long-lasting Graves disease. Study-wide points: Reduced TCR diversity was observed in persistent Graves' patients versus newly diagnosed patients. Persistent disease exhibited a predilection for TRBV28, TRBJ1-2 and TRBJ2-5.

In this sample, this clonotype turned up a few times. Its antigen is unknown. This CDR3 has 15 amino acids. V was trimmed by 5 bases and J by 5 bases, leaving 17 bases between them. Germline V gives CDR1 MDHEN, CDR2 SYDVKM. CDR3 regions were amplified by Arm-PCR using iRepertoire HTBI primers to build TCR beta libraries. TCRdb re-called the multiplex PCR reads with MiXCR, one entry per CDR3 protein. Seen here are 300,000 to 350,000 distinct CDR3 sequences, 20% observed once, and the top ten hold just under 30%. The sample's time point: persistent/refractory GD, antithyroid drugs over 5 years with positive TRAb. Generation of the TCR library employed RNA extracted from PBMCs.

The material sequenced was peripheral blood mononuclear cells (PBMCs), taken when the disease was refractory, from a patient treated with antithyroid drugs. The chain couples TRBV28 to TRBJ2-3; D uncertain. This TCR derives from a female donor with Graves disease. The DNA of the CDR3 is TGTGCCAGCAGTCGCCCGCAGGATTCCGGAGATACGCAGTATTTT. It yields the protein CASSRPQDSGDTQYF.